The clone carrying this T cell receptor (beta chain) has just a few counts. Germline V gene sequence: CDR1 SNHLY, CDR2 FYNNEI. Trimming at V came to 2 bases and at J to 1 base, leaving 6 bases not matched to a gene. The CDR3 runs 16 residues. Assay: immunoSEQ multiplex PCR; the TCRdb copy retains only in-frame clones and omits some. The profile shows 100,000 to 150,000 clones, around 86% of them singletons. The sample comes from a study of blood T cell repertoires in COVID-19. This rearrangement joins TRBV2 to TRBJ2-3; TRBD2 aligns across 7 bases. This sequence originates from a woman aged 70-85 years with COVID-19, enrolled during active disease. Sequencing input: peripheral blood. The CDR3 sequence is CASSESQLARTDTQYF. The CDR3 DNA reads TGTGCCAGCAGTGAATCCCAACTAGCGCGCACAGATACGCAGTATTTT.